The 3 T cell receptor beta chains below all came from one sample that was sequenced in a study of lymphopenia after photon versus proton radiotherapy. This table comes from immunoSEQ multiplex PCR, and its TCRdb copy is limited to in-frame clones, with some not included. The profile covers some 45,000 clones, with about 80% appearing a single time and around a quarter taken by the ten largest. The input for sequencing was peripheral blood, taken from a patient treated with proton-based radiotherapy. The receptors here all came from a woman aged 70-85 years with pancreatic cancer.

The CDR3 DNA sequence: TGTGCCAGCAGCCCAGAACCCAGAACTAGAGACAATGAGCAGTTCTTC. Protein: CASSPEPRTRDNEQFF. V and J are TRBV7-2 and TRBJ2-1, with D maybe TRBD2 (5 bases). The CDR3 is 16 residues long. Trimming shortened V by 5 bases and J by 5 bases, and 19 bases separated the two germline ends. The germline gives CDR1 SGHTA, CDR2 FQGNSA.

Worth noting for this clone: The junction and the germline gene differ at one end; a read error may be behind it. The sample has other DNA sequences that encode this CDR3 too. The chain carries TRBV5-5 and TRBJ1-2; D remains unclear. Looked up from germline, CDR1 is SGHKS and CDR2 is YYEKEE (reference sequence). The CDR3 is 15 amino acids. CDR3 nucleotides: TGTGCCAGCAGCCCAGGACCTTTCTCGAACTATGGCTATACCTTC. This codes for CASSPGPFSNYGYTF.

This chain's CDR3 is CAISSGVGGQLNTEAFF. The CDR3 bases are TGTGCCATCAGCAGTGGGGTCGGGGGCCAGCTGAACACTGAAGCTTTCTTT. J is TRBJ1-1 and V is TRBV10-3; TRBD1 is a possible D gene (6 bases). V was pared by 6 bases and J by 0 bases, with 20 bases between. Germline CDR1 and CDR2: ENHRY and SYGVKD. The CDR3 length is 17 residues.